This T cell receptor (beta chain) came from a study of shared T cell receptors in the human thymus. Produced via immunoSEQ multiplex PCR; TCRdb's table is partial and in-frame only. The sample includes about 540,000 clones, 70% to 80% of them seen just once. V shed 4 bases, J shed 7 bases, and the junction held 4 bases outside the gene matches. The CDR3 consists of 13 residues. CDR1 is SGHTA and CDR2 is FQGNSA in the germline V gene. This sample was also put to use in a study of human thymus T cells. Turning to that study: Healthy Finnish infants having corrective surgery for congenital heart defects served as donors. Corrective cardiac operations yielded the resected thymus tissue. Repertoires from thymus and blood appeared to show biased V and J gene usage. Thymic TCR repertoires of unrelated people reportedly overlapped highly.

The J gene is TRBJ1-2, the V gene TRBV7-2, with TRBD1 identical over 9 bases. The receptor was derived from a boy younger than two with a congenital heart defect. Sequencing input: thymocytes. The CDR3, as DNA: TGTGCCAGCAGCTCTGACAGGGGGGTTGGCTACACCTTC. Translated: CASSSDRGVGYTF.